These 15 T cell receptor beta chains originate from one sample sequenced in a study of blood T cell repertoires in COVID-19. This table comes from immunoSEQ multiplex PCR, and its TCRdb copy is limited to in-frame clones, with some not included. The sample comprises 100,000 to 150,000 clones, about 88% of which are singletons, and 2% to 2.5% rests with the top ten. Material: PBMCs or T cells enriched from blood (not recorded which). Receptor source: a man aged 35 to 55 with acute COVID-19.

This chain links TRBV5-4 with TRBJ2-1; 8 bases match TRBD2. The germline gives CDR1 SGHNT, CDR2 YYREEE (reference sequence). This CDR3 is built from 12 residues. Unmatched junction bases numbered 6, after V lost 4 bases and J lost 12 bases. This CDR3 is CASSLVTSVQFF. CDR3 DNA: TGTGCCAGCAGCCTGGTGACTAGCGTGCAGTTCTTC.

This chain connects TRBV18 to TRBJ1-1; 10 positions match TRBD1. The CDR3 consists of 16 residues. Looked up from germline, CDR1 is KGHSH and CDR2 is LQKENI. The trim removed 3 bases at V and 3 bases at J, leaving 7 bases unmatched. The DNA of the CDR3 is TGTGCCAGCTCACCCGGGACAGGGGATAGGCACACTGAAGCTTTCTTT. This codes for CASSPGTGDRHTEAFF.

This sequence joins TRBV7-9 and TRBJ2-5, with D maybe TRBD2 (6 bases). The CDR3 runs 17 residues. Germline CDR1 reads SEHNR; CDR2 reads FQNEAQ (reference sequence). CDR3 DNA: TGTGCTACAAACCAGCGGAAGCGGGTCCTGACGCAAGAGACCCAGTACTTC. Its protein is CATNQRKRVLTQETQYF.

With respect to this clone: Different DNA sequences within this sample yield the same CDR3. The chain employs TRBV18 and TRBJ1-5; no clear D. Between the trimmed V and J ends, which lost 1 base and 5 bases, there was a span of 6 bases. CDR1 KGHSH and CDR2 LQKENI come from the germline V gene. The CDR3 runs 13 residues. CDR3: CASSPRGDQPQHF. The CDR3 DNA sequence: TGTGCCAGCTCACCACGCGGGGATCAGCCCCAGCATTTT. The whole variable domain, filled in from reference TRBV18 and TRBJ1-5, reads NAGVMQNPRHLVRRRGQEARLRCSPMKGHSHVYWYRQLPEEGLKFMVYLQKENIIDESGMPKERFSAEFPKEGPSILRIQQVVRGDSAAYFCASSPRGDQPQHFGDGTRLSIL.

This sequence joins TRBV5-1 and TRBJ2-7; maybe TRBD1 (6 bases). V lost 4 bases and J 3 bases, leaving 17 bases between the germline ends. The CDR3 runs to 15 residues. From germline, CDR1 is SGHRS and CDR2 YFSETQ. CDR3: CASSAGTPGYYEQYF. CDR3 nucleotide sequence: TGCGCCAGCAGCGCCGGGACACCAGGTTACTACGAGCAGTACTTC.

The chain employs TRBV18 and TRBJ2-3, with D perhaps matching TRBD1 (5 bases). V lost 0 bases, J lost 3 bases, and 13 bases lay in between. Germline assignment: CDR1 KGHSH and CDR2 LQKENI. The CDR3 contains 16 residues. This chain's CDR3 is CASSPPGRRATDTQYF. DNA for the CDR3: TGTGCCAGCTCACCACCTGGGCGCAGGGCGACAGATACGCAGTATTTT.

The gene calls are TRBV30 and TRBJ1-1; 7 bases agree with TRBD1. Losses at the gene ends were 4 bases for V and 5 bases for J; bases not matched to a gene: 7. The germline CDR1 and CDR2 sequences are GTSNPN and SVGIG (reference sequence). This CDR3 is 13 amino acids long. The CDR3 nucleotides read TGTGCCTGGATTTACCAGGGGGGAACTGAAGCTTTCTTT. Translating gives CAWIYQGGTEAFF.

The V call is TRBV29-1, the J call TRBJ2-7, with D possibly TRBD1 on 5 matching bases. CDR1 and CDR2 from the germline V gene are SQVTM and ANQGSEA. This CDR3 has 15 residues. V was trimmed by 1 base and J by 7 bases, leaving 20 bases between them. The CDR3 bases are TGCAGCGTTGAAGGAGATTTTGACAGATCGGGTGAGCAGTACTTC. Its translation is CSVEGDFDRSGEQYF.

V is TRBV3-1 (or the pseudogene TRBV3-2) and J is TRBJ1-2; D unclear. The CDR3 is made up of 16 amino acids. Trimming pared 0 bases from V and 1 base from J, leaving 12 bases between. CDR1 is LGHDT, CDR2 YNNKEL, per germline (reference sequence). The CDR3 spells CASSQDLRGFNYGYTF. The DNA of the CDR3 is TGTGCCAGCAGCCAAGATCTCCGGGGATTTAACTATGGCTACACCTTC.

This chain links TRBV2 with TRBJ1-2; tentative D call: TRBD1 (6 bases). Trimming pared 8 bases from V and 8 bases from J, leaving 18 bases between. Germline V gene data show CDR1 as SNHLY and CDR2 as FYNNEI. CDR3 size: 13 residues. The CDR3 region is CASQGGAQEGYTF. The CDR3 DNA reads as TGTGCCAGCCAAGGGGGGGCCCAGGAGGGCTACACCTTC.

This clone appeared once. This chain uses TRBV6-5 with TRBJ2-7; weak D call: TRBD1 (6 bases). The CDR3 length is 15 residues. V lost 3 bases, J lost 3 bases, and 15 bases lay in between. CDR1 and CDR2 (germline): MNHEY, SVGAGI. CDR3 loop: CASSYSWTEGYEQYF. CDR3 DNA sequence: TGTGCCAGCAGTTATTCCTGGACAGAGGGCTACGAGCAGTACTTC.

The genes are TRBV11-2 and TRBJ1-1, with 9 positions matching TRBD1. The CDR3 contains 17 residues. Germline CDR1 and CDR2: SGHAT and FQNNGV. With 1 base clipped from V and 0 bases from J, the junction kept 6 bases outside the gene matches. CDR3 nucleotide sequence: TGTGCCAGCAGCTTAGTCACAGGGGGCGACCTGAACACTGAAGCTTTCTTT. It translates to CASSLVTGGDLNTEAFF.

This clone was found once. This chain links TRBV6-4 with TRBJ2-1; 14 nucleotides align to TRBD2. CDR3 length equals 16 residues. Per the germline V gene, CDR1 is MRHNA and CDR2 is SNTAGT. J was trimmed by 9 bases and V by 3 bases; bases with no gene match: 7. The CDR3 region has the DNA TGTGCCAGCAGTGATACGGGACTAGCGGGGGTACGTGAGCAGTTCTTC. Protein sequence: CASSDTGLAGVREQFF.

This chain connects TRBV27 to TRBJ1-5, with D possibly matching TRBD1 (6 bases). Germline CDR1 MNHEY, CDR2 SMNVEV (reference sequence). V was trimmed by 7 bases and J by 5 bases, leaving 9 bases between them. There are 12 residues in the CDR3. CDR3: CASKGGDQPQHF. The CDR3 region has the DNA TGTGCCAGCAAAGGGGGGGATCAGCCCCAGCATTTT.

This clone was seen once. The CDR3 nucleotides are TGTGCCAGTAGTATAGGAGCGGGAGAAGGATCCTACGAGCAGTACTTC. It yields the protein CASSIGAGEGSYEQYF. The V and J genes are TRBV19 and TRBJ2-7; 8 positions match TRBD2. Germline values: CDR1 LNHDA, CDR2 SQIVND (reference sequence). The V gene end was trimmed by 1 base and the J gene end by 1 base; junction bases not matched to a gene: 6. The CDR3 length is 16 residues.